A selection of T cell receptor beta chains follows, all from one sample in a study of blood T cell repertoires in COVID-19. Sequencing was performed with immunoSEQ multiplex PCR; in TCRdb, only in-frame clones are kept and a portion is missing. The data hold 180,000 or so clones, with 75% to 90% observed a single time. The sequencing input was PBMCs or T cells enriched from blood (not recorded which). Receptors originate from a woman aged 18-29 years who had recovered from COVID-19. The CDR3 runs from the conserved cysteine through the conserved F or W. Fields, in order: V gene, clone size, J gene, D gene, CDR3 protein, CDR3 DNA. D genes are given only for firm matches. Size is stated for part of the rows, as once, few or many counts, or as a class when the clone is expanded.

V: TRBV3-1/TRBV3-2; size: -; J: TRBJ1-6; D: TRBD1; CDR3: CASSDRTGQGSPLHF; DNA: TGTGCCAGCAGCGACCGGACAGGGCAGGGTTCACCCCTCCACTTT
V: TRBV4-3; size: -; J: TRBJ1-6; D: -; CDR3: CASSQDRLNNSPLHF; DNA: TGCGCCAGCAGCCAAGACCGACTTAATAATTCACCCCTCCACTTT
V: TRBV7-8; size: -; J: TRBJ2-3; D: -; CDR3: CASSLSPGSQTQYF; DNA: TGTGCCAGCAGCTTATCGCCGGGAAGCCAGACGCAGTATTTT
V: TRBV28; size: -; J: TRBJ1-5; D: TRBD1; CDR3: CASRKTGGQPQHF; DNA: TGTGCCAGCAGGAAAACAGGGGGACAGCCCCAGCATTTT
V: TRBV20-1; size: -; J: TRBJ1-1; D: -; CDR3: CSARVGGEAFF; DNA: TGCAGTGCTAGAGTGGGGGGGGAAGCTTTCTTT
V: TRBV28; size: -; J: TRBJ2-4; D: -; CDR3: CASSPLGGGAKNIQYF; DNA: TGTGCCAGCAGTCCGCTTGGGGGAGGAGCCAAAAACATTCAGTACTTC
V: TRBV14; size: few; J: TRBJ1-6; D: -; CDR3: CASSLLTVAPLHF; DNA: TGTGCCAGCAGCCTTCTCACCGTAGCTCCCCTCCACTTT
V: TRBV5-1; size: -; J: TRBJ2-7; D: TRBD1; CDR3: CASSLGRGQGRGSSYEQYF; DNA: TGCGCCAGCAGCTTGGGGAGGGGACAGGGAAGAGGGAGCTCCTACGAGCAGTACTTC
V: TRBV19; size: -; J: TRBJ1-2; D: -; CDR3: CASSPGGPSNYGYTF; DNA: TGTGCCAGTAGCCCCGGGGGGCCTTCTAACTATGGCTACACCTTC
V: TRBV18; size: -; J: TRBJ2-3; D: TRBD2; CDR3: CASSPGNSGKDTQYF; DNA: TGTGCCAGCTCACCAGGAAACAGCGGGAAGGATACGCAGTATTTT
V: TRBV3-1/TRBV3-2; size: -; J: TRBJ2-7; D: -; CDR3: CASSQDAIGEQYF; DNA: TGTGCCAGCAGCCAAGATGCTATCGGGGAGCAGTACTTC
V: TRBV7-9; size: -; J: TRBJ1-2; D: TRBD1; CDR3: CASTSRGDGYTF; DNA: TGTGCCAGTACCTCCAGGGGGGACGGCTACACCTTC
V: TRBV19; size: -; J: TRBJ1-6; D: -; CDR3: CASSISASSYNSPLHF; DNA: TGTGCCAGTAGTATCTCAGCGAGCTCCTATAATTCACCCCTCCACTTT
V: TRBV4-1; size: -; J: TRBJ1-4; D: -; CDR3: CASSRDMGREKLFF; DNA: TGCGCCAGCAGCCGAGACATGGGGAGGGAAAAACTGTTTTTT
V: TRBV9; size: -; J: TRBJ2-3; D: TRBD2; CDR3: CASSVNGRPTDTQYF; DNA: TGTGCCAGCAGCGTGAACGGGAGGCCCACAGATACGCAGTATTTT
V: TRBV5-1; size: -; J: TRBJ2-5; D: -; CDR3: CASSSGEVTETQYF; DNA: TGCGCCAGCAGCTCCGGGGAGGTCACGGAGACCCAGTACTTC
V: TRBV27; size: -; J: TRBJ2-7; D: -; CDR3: CASSRTGTPHEQYF; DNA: TGTGCCAGCAGTCGTACAGGGACCCCCCACGAGCAGTACTTC
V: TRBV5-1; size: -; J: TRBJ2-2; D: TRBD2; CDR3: CASSFFLSREVTGELFF; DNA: TGCGCCAGCAGCTTTTTTCTGTCCCGGGAGGTCACCGGGGAGCTGTTTTTT
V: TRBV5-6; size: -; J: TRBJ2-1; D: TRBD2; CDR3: CASSGEPGLVSYNEQFF; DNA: TGTGCCAGCAGCGGTGAACCGGGACTAGTCTCCTACAATGAGCAGTTCTTC
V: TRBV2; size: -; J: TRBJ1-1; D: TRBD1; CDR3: CASSEFPTGVRTEAFF; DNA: TGTGCCAGCAGTGAGTTCCCGACAGGGGTAAGGACTGAAGCTTTCTTT
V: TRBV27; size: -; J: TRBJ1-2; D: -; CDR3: CASSSLPPGANYGYTF; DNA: TGTGCCAGCAGCTCTCTCCCCCCAGGGGCTAACTATGGCTACACCTTC
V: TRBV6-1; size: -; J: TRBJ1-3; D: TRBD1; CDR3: CASSEAAGQGANSGNTIYF; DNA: TGTGCCAGCAGTGAAGCGGCGGGACAGGGGGCTAACTCTGGAAACACCATATATTTT
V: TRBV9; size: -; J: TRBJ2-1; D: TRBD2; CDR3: CASSVGGRGVYNEQFF; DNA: TGTGCCAGCAGCGTTGGCGGGAGAGGGGTCTACAATGAGCAGTTCTTC
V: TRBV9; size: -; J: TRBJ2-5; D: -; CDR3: CASSVGREETQYF; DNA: TGTGCCAGCAGCGTGGGCAGGGAAGAGACCCAGTACTTC
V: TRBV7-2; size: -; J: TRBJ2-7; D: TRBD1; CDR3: CASSSRDRVYEQYF; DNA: TGTGCCAGCAGCTCAAGGGACAGGGTCTACGAGCAGTACTTC
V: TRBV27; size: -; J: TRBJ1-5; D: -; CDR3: CASSLAGALQPQHF; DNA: TGTGCCAGCAGTTTAGCAGGGGCCCTTCAGCCCCAGCATTTT
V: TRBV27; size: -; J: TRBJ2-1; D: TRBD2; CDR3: CASSALAGGPGEQFF; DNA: TGTGCCAGCAGTGCCCTAGCGGGAGGGCCGGGGGAGCAGTTCTTC
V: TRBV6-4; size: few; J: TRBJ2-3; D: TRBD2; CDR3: CASSEFAGDVDTQYF; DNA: TGTGCCAGCAGTGAATTTGCGGGAGACGTAGATACGCAGTATTTT
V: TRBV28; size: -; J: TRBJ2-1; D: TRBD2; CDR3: CASSPTSGRADEQFF; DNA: TGTGCCAGCAGTCCCACTAGCGGGAGGGCCGATGAGCAGTTCTTC
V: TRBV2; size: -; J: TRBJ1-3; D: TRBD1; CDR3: CAGQGFGNTIYF; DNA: TGTGCCGGACAGGGTTTCGGAAACACCATATATTTT
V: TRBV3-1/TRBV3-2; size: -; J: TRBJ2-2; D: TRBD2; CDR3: CASSPPGLANTGELFF; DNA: TGTGCCAGCAGCCCTCCGGGACTAGCTAACACCGGGGAGCTGTTTTTT
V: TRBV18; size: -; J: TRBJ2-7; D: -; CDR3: CASQSGGGSYEQYF; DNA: TGTGCCAGTCAATCCGGTGGAGGGTCCTACGAGCAGTACTTC
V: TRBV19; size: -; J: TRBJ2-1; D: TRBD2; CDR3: CARTSGYNEQFF; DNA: TGTGCCAGGACTAGCGGGTACAATGAGCAGTTCTTC
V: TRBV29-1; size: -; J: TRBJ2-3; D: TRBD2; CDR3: CSVRTRVTDTQYF; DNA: TGCAGCGTGCGGACTAGAGTGACAGATACGCAGTATTTT
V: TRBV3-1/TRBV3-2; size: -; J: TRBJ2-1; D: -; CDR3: CASSHLAFNNEQFF; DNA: TGTGCCAGCAGCCATCTAGCGTTTAACAATGAGCAGTTCTTC
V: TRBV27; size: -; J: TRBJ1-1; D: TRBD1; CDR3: CASSPLGQGPTEAFF; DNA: TGTGCCAGCAGCCCACTAGGACAGGGGCCCACTGAAGCTTTCTTT
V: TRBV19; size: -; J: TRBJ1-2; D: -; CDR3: CASSLEGGYTF; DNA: TGTGCCAGTAGTCTGGAGGGAGGCTACACCTTC
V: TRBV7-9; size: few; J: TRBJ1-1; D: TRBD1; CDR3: CASRPRQGVLNTEAFF; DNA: TGTGCCAGCAGACCTCGACAGGGAGTATTGAACACTGAAGCTTTCTTT
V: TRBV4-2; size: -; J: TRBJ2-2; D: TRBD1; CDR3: CASRHGDRANTGELFF; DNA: TGTGCCAGCAGGCACGGGGACAGGGCGAACACCGGGGAGCTGTTTTTT
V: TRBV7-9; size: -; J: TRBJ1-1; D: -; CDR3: CASSFGSVNTEAFF; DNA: TGTGCCAGCAGCTTCGGGTCAGTAAACACTGAAGCTTTCTTT
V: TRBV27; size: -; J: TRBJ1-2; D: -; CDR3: CASRTGGGYGYTF; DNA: TGTGCCAGCAGGACCGGCGGAGGCTATGGCTACACCTTC
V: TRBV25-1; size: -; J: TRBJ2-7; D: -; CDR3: CASSGPGTGYEQYF; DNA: TGTGCCAGCAGTGGACCCGGGACTGGCTACGAGCAGTACTTC
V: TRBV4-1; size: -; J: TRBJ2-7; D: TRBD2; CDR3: CASSQEGTSGRREGGSSYEQYF; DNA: TGCGCCAGCAGCCAAGAAGGGACTAGCGGGAGAAGAGAGGGAGGGAGCTCCTACGAGCAGTACTTC